This T cell receptor beta chain came from a study of shared clonotypes between healthy human individuals. Note on this clone: Antigen specificity is unknown. Different DNA sequences within this sample yield the same CDR3.

Study results and limitations: Despite large depth, sorted-subset datasets appeared incompletely sequenced. Naive subsets tended to show greater estimated richness than memory subsets.

CDR3 size: 11 residues. The germline V gene encodes CDR1 MNHEY and CDR2 SVGAGI. The ends were cut back, 5 bases at V and 7 bases at J, with 6 bases in the middle. Healthy HIV-negative adults without recent acute infections or vaccinations served as donors. TCRdb's table, derived via immunoSEQ multiplex PCR, lists solely in-frame clones and lacks some. Seen here are roughly 2 million clones, 95% observed once, and the top ten hold 0.13%. The J gene is TRBJ2-1, the V gene TRBV6-5; D may be TRBD2 (5 bases). The clonotype was recovered from a man aged 18 to 30 in good health. The source material was naive CD4+ T cells sorted from blood. Regarding subset: CD45RA+ positively selected. CDR3 protein: CASSRGNEQFF. For the CDR3, the DNA is TGTGCCAGCAGTAGAGGGAATGAGCAGTTCTTC.